The T cell receptor beta chain under discussion was sequenced for a study of response to subunit inactivated influenza vaccine. TCRdb reanalysed the RT-PCR reads using MiXCR and keeps one entry per CDR3 protein. Here the sample spans hundreds of thousands of distinct CDR3 sequences, around 20% being singletons. This CDR3 region has 14 residues. In germline, CDR1 is SGHRS, CDR2 YFSETQ. The V and J ends lost 3 bases and 8 bases, in that order; junction bases with no gene match: 7. The sample holds many counts of this clonotype. The V and J genes are TRBV5-1 and TRBJ1-4; TRBD1 aligns across 7 bases. The sample was PBMCs from blood, taken 5 days after vaccination. This TCR was recovered from a man aged 50-59 years who received an inactivated influenza vaccine. The CDR3 DNA is TGCGCCAGCAGCTCCCTACAGGGGAACGAAAAACTGTTTTTT. Its protein product is CASSSLQGNEKLFF. Together with reference TRBV5-1 and TRBJ1-4, the CDR3 gives the full variable domain: KAGVTQTPRYLIKTRGQQVTLSCSPISGHRSVSWYQQTPGQGLQFLFEYFSETQRNKGNFPGRFSGRQFSNSRSEMNVSTLELGDSALYLCASSSLQGNEKLFFGSGTQLSVL.